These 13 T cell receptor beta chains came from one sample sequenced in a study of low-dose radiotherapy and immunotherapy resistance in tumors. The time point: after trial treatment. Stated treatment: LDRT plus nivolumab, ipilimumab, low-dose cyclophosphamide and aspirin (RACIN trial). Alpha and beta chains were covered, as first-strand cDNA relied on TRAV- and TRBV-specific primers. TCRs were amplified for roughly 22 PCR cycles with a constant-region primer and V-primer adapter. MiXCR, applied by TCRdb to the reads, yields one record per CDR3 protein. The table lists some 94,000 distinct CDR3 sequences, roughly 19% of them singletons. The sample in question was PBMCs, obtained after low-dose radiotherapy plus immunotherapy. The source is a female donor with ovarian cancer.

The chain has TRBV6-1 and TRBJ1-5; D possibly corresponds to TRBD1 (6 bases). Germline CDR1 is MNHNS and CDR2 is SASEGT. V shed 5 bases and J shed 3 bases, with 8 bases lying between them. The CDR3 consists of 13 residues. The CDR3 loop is CASSYRANQPQHF. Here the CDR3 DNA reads TGTGCCAGCAGTTACAGGGCCAATCAGCCCCAGCATTTT.

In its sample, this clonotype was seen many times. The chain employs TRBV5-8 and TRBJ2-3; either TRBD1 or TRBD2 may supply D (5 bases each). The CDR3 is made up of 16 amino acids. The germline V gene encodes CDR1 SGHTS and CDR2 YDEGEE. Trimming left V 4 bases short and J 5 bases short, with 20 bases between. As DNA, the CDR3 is TGTGCCAGCAGCGGGACCGGGACCCCGGCACAAGATACGCAGTATTTT. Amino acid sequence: CASSGTGTPAQDTQYF. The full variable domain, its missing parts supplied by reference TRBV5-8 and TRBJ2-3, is EAGVTQSPTHLIKTRGQQATLRCSPISGHTSVYWYQQALGLGLQFLLWYDEGEERNRGNFPPRFSGRQFPNYSSELNVNALELEDSALYLCASSGTGTPAQDTQYFGPGTRLTVL.

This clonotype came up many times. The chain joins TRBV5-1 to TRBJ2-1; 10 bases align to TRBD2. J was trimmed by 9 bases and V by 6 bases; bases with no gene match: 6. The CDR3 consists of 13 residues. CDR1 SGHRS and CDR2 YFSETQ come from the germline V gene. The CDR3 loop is CASTSGGAGEQFF. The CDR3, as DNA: TGCGCCAGCACCAGCGGGGGGGCCGGTGAGCAGTTCTTC.

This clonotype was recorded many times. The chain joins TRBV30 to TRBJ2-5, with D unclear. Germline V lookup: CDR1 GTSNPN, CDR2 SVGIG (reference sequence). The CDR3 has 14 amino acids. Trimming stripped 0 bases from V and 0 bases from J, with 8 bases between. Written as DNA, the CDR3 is TGTGCCTGGAGTGTAGGGCGGTACCAAGAGACCCAGTACTTC. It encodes CAWSVGRYQETQYF.

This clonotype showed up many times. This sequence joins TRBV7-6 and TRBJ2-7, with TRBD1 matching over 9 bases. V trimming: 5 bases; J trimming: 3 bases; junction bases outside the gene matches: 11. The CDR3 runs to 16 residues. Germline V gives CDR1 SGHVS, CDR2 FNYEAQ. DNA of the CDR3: TGTGCCAGCAGCCCCCTGCTTGGGGACAGGGTCTACGAGCAGTACTTC. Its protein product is CASSPLLGDRVYEQYF.

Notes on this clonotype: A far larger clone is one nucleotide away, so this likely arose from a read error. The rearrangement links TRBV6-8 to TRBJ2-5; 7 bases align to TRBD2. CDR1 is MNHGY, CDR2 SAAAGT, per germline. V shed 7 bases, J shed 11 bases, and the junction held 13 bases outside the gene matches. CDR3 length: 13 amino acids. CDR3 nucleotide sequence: TGTGCCAGCATGGAAAGCGGGAATAATGAGCAGTACTTC. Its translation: CASMESGNNEQYF.

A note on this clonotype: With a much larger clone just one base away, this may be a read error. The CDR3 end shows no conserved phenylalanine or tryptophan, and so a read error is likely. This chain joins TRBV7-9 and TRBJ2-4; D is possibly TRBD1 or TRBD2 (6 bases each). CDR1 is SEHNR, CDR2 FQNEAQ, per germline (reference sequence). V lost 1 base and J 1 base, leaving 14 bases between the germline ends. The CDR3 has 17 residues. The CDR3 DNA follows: TGTGCCAGCAGCTTAGAGCTCGGGGGCACGGCCAAAAACATTCAGTACTAC. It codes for CASSLELGGTAKNIQYY.

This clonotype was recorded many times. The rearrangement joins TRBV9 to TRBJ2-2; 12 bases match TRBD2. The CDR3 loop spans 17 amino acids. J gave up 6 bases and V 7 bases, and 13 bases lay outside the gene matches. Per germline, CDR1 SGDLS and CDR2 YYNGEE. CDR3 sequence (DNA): TGTGCCAGCGCCAGACTAGCGGGGGCCTCAGGCTCCGGGGAGCTGTTTTTT. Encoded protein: CASARLAGASGSGELFF.

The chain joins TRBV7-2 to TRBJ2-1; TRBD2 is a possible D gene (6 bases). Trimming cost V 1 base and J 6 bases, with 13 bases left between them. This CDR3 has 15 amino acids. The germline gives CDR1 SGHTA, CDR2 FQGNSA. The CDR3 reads CASSLETGLFNEQFF. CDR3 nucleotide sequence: TGTGCCAGCAGCTTAGAGACCGGACTATTCAATGAGCAGTTCTTC.

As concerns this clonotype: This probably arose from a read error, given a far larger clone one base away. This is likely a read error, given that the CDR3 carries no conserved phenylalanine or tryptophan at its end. The CDR3: CASSSALTAGEQFL. The CDR3 DNA reads as TGTGCCAGCAGCTCCGCCCTGACAGCGGGTGAGCAGTTCCTC. The chain carries TRBV5-4 and TRBJ2-1, with D perhaps matching TRBD2 (6 bases). This CDR3 has 14 amino acids. The germline V and J ends were trimmed by 3 bases and 9 bases, with 16 bases remaining between them. Germline V gives CDR1 SGHNT, CDR2 YYREEE (reference sequence).

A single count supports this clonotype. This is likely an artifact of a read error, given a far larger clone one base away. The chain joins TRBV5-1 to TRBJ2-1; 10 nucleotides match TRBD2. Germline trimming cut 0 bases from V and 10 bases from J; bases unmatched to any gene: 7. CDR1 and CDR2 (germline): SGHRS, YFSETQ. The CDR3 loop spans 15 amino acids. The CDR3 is CASSLVVAGGGEQFF. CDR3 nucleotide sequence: TGCGCCAGCAGCTTGGTCGTAGCGGGAGGTGGGGAGCAGTTCTTC.

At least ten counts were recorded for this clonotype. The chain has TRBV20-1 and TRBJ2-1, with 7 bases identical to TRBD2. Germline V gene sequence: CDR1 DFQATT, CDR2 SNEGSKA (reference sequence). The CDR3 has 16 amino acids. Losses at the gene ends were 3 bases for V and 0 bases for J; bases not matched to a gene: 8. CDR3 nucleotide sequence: TGCAGTGCTAGTGGTTCCTTAGCGGGCTCCTACAATGAGCAGTTCTTC. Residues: CSASGSLAGSYNEQFF.

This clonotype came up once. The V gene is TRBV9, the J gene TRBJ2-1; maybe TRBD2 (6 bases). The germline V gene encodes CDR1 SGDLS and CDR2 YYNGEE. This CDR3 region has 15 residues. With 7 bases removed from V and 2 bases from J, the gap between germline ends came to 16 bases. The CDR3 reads CASEERDFPYNEQFF. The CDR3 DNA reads TGTGCCAGCGAGGAGAGGGACTTCCCCTACAATGAGCAGTTCTTC. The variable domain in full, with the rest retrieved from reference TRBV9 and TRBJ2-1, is DSGVTQTPKHLITATGQRVTLRCSPRSGDLSVYWYQQSLDQGLQFLIQYYNGEERAKGNILERFSAQQFPDLHSELNLSSLELGDSALYFCASEERDFPYNEQFFGPGTRLTVL.